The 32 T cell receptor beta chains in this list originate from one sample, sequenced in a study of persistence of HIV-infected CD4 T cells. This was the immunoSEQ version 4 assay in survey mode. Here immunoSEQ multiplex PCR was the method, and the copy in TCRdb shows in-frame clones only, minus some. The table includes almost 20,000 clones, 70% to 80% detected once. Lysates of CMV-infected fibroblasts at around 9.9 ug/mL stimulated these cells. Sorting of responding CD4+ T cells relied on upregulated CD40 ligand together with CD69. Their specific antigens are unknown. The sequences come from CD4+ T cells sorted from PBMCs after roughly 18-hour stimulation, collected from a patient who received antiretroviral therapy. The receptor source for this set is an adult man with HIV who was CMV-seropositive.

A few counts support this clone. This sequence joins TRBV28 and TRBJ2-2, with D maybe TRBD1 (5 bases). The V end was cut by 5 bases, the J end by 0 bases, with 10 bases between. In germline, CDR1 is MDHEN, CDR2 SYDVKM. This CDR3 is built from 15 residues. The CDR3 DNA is TGTGCCAGCAGTCTATTCAGGGCGAACACCGGGGAGCTGTTTTTT. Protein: CASSLFRANTGELFF.

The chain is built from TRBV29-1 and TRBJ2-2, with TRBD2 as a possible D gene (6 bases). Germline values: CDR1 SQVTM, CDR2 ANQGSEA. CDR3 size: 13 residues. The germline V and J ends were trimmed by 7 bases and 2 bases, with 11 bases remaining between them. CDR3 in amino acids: CSGGTGNTGELFF. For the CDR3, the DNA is TGCAGCGGCGGGACGGGAAACACCGGGGAGCTGTTTTTT.

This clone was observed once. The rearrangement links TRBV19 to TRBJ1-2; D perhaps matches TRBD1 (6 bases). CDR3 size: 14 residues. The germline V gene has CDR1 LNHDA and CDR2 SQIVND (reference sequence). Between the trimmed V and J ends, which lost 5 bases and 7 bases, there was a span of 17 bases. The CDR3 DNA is TGTGCCAGTAGTGTTGACAGGCCGGCAAGTGGCTACACCTTC. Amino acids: CASSVDRPASGYTF.

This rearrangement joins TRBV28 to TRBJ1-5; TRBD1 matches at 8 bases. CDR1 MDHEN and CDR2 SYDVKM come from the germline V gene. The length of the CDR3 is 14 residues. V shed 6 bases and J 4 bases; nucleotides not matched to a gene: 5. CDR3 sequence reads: CASSQDRENQPQHF. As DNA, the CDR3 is TGTGCCAGCAGCCAGGACAGGGAGAATCAGCCCCAGCATTTT.

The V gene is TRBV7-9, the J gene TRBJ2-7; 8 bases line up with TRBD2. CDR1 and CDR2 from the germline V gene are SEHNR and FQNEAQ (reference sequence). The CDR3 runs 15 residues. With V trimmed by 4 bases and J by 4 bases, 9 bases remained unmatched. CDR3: CASSSSAGGPYEQYF. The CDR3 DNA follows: TGTGCCAGCAGCTCCAGTGCGGGGGGACCTTACGAGCAGTACTTC.

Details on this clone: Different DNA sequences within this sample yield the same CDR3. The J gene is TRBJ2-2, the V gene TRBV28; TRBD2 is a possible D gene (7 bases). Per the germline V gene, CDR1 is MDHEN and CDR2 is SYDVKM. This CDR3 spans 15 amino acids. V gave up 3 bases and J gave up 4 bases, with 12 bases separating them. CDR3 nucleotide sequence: TGTGCCAGCAGTTTGGGGGGGGCGGGCACCGGGGAGCTGTTTTTT. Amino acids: CASSLGGAGTGELFF.

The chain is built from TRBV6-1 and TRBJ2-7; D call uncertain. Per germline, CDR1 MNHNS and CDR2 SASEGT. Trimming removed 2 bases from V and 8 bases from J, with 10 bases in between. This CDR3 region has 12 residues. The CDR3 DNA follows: TGTGCCAGCAGTGAACTCGAAGGGAAGCAGTACTTC. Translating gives CASSELEGKQYF.

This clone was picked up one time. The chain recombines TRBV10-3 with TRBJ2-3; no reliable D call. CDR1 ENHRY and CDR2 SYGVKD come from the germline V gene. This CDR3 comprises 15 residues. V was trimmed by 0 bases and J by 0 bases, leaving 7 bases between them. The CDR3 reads CAISESIPSTDTQYF. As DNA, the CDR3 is TGTGCCATCAGTGAGTCGATCCCTAGCACAGATACGCAGTATTTT.

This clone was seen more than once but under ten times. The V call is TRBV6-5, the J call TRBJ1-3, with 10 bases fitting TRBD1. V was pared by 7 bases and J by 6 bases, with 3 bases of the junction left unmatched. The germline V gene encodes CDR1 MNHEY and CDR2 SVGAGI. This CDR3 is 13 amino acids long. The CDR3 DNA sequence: TGTGCCAGCACAGGGACAGGGGTAAACACCATATATTTT. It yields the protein CASTGTGVNTIYF.

CDR3 nucleotide sequence: TGTGCCAGCAGCCAGGGACTCCTTCTCGTCCCAGATACGCAGTATTTT. Its translation: CASSQGLLLVPDTQYF. The genes are TRBV3-1 (or the pseudogene TRBV3-2) and TRBJ2-3, with a weak D call TRBD2 (6 bases). This CDR3 has 16 amino acids. V was shortened by 3 bases and J by 4 bases, with 17 bases between the two germline ends. CDR1 and CDR2 (germline): LGHDT, YNNKEL (reference sequence).

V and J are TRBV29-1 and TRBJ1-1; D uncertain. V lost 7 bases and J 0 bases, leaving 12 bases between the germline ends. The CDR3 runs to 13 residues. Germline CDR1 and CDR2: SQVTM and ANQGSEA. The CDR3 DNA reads TGCAGCGCTCGCGGCGGGTTGAACACTGAAGCTTTCTTT. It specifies CSARGGLNTEAFF. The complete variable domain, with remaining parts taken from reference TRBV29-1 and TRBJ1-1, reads SAVISQKPSRDICQRGTSLTIQCQVDSQVTMMFWYRQQPGQSLTLIATANQGSEATYESGFVIDKFPISRPNLTFSTLTVSNMSPEDSSIYLCSARGGLNTEAFFGQGTRLTVV.

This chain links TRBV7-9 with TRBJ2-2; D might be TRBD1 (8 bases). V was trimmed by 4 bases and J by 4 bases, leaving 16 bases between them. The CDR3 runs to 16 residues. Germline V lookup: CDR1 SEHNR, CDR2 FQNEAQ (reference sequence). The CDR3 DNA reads TGTGCCAGCAGCTCTGACTACAGGGGGGGCACCGGGGAGCTGTTTTTT. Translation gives CASSSDYRGGTGELFF.

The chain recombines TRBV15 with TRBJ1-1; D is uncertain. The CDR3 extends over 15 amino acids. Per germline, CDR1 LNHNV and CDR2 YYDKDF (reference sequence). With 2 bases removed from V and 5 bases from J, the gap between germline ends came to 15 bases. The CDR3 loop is CATSRPGRPRTEAFF. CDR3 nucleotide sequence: TGTGCCACCAGCAGACCGGGGAGGCCTAGAACTGAAGCTTTCTTT. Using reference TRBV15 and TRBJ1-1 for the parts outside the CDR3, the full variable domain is DAMVIQNPRYQVTQFGKPVTLSCSQTLNHNVMYWYQQKSSQAPKLLFHYYDKDFNNEADTPDNFQSRRPNTSFCFLDIRSPGLGDTAMYLCATSRPGRPRTEAFFGQGTRLTVV.

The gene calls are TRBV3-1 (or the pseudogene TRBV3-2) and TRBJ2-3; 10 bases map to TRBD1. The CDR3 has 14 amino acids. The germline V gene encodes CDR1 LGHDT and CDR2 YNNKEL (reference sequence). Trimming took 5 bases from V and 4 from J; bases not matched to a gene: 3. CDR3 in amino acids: CASSKGQGADTQYF. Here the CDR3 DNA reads TGTGCCAGCAGCAAAGGACAGGGGGCAGATACGCAGTATTTT.

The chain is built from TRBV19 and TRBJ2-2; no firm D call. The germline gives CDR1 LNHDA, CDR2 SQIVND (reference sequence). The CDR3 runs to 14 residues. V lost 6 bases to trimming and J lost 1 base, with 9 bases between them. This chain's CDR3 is CASSKGMNTGELFF. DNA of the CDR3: TGTGCCAGTAGCAAAGGAATGAACACCGGGGAGCTGTTTTTT.

CDR3 in DNA: TGTGCCAGCAGTCCCGGGACCCCTTTTACTATGAACACTGAAGCTTTCTTT. This translates into CASSPGTPFTMNTEAFF. V gene TRBV27 combines with J gene TRBJ1-1; weak D call: TRBD1 (5 bases). Germline V gene data show CDR1 as MNHEY and CDR2 as SMNVEV (reference sequence). The CDR3 contains 17 residues. Trimming left V 5 bases short and J 0 bases short, with 19 bases between.

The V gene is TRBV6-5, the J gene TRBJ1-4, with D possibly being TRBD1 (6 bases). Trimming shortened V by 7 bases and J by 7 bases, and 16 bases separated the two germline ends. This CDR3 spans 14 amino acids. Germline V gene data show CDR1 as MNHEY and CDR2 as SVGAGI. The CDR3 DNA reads TGTGCCAGCACCCAGGGGAACCTTGGTGAAAAACTGTTTTTT. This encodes CASTQGNLGEKLFF.

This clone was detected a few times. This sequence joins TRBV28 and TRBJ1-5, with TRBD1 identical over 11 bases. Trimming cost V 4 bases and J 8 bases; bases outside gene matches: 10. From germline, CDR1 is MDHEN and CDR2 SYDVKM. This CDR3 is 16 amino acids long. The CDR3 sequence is CASSSRDRGGIKPQHF. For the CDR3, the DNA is TGTGCCAGCAGTTCCCGGGACAGGGGGGGGATCAAGCCCCAGCATTTT.

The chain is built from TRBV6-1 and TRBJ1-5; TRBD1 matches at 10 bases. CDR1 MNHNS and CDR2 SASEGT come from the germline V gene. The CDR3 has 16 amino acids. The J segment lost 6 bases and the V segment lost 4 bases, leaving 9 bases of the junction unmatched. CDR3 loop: CASSAEGQGLFQPQHF. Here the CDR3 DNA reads TGTGCCAGCAGTGCAGAGGGACAGGGGTTGTTTCAGCCCCAGCATTTT.

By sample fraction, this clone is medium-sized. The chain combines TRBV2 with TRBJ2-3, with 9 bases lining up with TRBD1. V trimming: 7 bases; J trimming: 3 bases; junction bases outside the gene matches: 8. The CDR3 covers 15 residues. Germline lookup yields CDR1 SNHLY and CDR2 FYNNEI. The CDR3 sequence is CASKVAQGATDTQYF. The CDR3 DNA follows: TGTGCCAGCAAAGTAGCACAGGGGGCAACAGATACGCAGTATTTT.

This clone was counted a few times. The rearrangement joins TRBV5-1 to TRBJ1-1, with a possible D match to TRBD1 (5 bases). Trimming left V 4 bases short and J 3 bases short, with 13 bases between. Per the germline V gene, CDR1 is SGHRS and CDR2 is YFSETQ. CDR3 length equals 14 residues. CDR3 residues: CASSLGASDTEAFF. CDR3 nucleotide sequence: TGCGCCAGCAGCCTAGGGGCGAGTGACACTGAAGCTTTCTTT. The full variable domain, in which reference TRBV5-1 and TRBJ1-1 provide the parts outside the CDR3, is KAGVTQTPRYLIKTRGQQVTLSCSPISGHRSVSWYQQTPGQGLQFLFEYFSETQRNKGNFPGRFSGRQFSNSRSEMNVSTLELGDSALYLCASSLGASDTEAFFGQGTRLTVV.

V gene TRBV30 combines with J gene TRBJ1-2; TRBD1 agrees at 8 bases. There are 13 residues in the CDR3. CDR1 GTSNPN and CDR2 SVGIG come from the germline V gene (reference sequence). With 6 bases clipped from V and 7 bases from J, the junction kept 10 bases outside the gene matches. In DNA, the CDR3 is TGTGCCTGTCCCAAACAGGGGGTCGGTGGCTACACCTTC. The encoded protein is CACPKQGVGGYTF.

This CDR3 is CASRSRGGNTEAFF. The CDR3, as DNA: TGTGCCAGCAGGAGCAGGGGGGGGAACACTGAAGCTTTCTTT. The chain employs TRBV6-5 and TRBJ1-1; 7 nucleotides match TRBD1. The junction had 5 bases not matched to a gene; V was cut back by 6 bases and J by 1 base. The CDR3 length is 14 residues. Germline CDR1 MNHEY, CDR2 SVGAGI.

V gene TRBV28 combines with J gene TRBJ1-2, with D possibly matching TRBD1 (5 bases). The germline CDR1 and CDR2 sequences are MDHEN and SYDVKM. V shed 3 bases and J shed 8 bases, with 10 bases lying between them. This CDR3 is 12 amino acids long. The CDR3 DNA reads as TGTGCCAGCAGTTTGCTTCGGGGCGGCTACACCTTC. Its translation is CASSLLRGGYTF.

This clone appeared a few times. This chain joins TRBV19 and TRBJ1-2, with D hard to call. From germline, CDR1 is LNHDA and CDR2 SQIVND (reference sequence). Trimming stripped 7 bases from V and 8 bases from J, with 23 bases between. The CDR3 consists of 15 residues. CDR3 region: CASTSQLDNGWGYTF. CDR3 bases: TGTGCCAGTACCTCTCAACTCGACAATGGCTGGGGCTACACCTTC.

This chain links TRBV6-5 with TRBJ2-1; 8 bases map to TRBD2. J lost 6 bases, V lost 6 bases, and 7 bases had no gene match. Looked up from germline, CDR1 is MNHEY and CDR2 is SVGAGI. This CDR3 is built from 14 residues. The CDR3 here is CASRFSGAINEQFF. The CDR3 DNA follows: TGTGCCAGCAGATTTAGCGGGGCTATCAATGAGCAGTTCTTC.

The CDR3 region is CASSLDRGIYGYTF. CDR3 nucleotides: TGTGCCAGCAGCTTGGACAGGGGTATCTATGGCTACACCTTC. The rearrangement links TRBV5-8 to TRBJ1-2; TRBD1 matches at 7 bases. Trimming took 0 bases from V and 4 from J; bases not matched to a gene: 3. CDR1 is SGHTS, CDR2 YDEGEE, per germline. The CDR3 has 14 amino acids.

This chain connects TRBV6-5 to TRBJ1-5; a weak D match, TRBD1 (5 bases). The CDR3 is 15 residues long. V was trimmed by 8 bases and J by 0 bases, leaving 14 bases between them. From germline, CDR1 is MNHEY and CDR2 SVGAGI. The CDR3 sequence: CASSDTAYSNQPQHF. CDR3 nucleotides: TGTGCCAGCTCGGACACAGCCTATAGCAATCAGCCCCAGCATTTT.

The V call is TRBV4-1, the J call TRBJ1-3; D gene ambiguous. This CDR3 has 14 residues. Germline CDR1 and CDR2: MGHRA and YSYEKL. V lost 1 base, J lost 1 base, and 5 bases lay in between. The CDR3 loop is CASSQVGSGNTIYF. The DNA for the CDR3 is TGCGCCAGCAGCCAAGTCGGATCTGGAAACACCATATATTTT.

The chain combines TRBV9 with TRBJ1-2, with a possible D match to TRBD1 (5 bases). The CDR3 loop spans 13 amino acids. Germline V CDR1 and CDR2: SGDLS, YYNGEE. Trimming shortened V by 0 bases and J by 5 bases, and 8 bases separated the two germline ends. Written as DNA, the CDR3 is TGTGCCAGCAGCGTAGGGCAGGGTTATGGCTACACCTTC. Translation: CASSVGQGYGYTF. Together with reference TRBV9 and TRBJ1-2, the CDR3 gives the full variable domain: DSGVTQTPKHLITATGQRVTLRCSPRSGDLSVYWYQQSLDQGLQFLIQYYNGEERAKGNILERFSAQQFPDLHSELNLSSLELGDSALYFCASSVGQGYGYTFGSGTRLTVV.

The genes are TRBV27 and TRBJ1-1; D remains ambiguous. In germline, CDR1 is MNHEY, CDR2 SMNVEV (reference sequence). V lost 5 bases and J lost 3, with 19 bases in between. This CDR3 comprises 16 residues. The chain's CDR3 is CASSPKLTERDTEAFF. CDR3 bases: TGTGCCAGCAGTCCGAAGCTGACCGAGAGAGACACTGAAGCTTTCTTT.

For the CDR3, the DNA is TGTGCCAGCAGTGAGAGTCGGGAGATCGGCACCGGGGAGCTGTTTTTT. It codes for CASSESREIGTGELFF. The chain has TRBV6-4 and TRBJ2-2; a possible D gene is TRBD2 (6 bases). V was trimmed by 3 bases and J by 4 bases, leaving 15 bases between them. Germline assignment: CDR1 MRHNA and CDR2 SNTAGT. The CDR3 runs 16 residues.